This TCR beta chain derives from a study of PD-1 blockade in classical Hodgkin lymphoma. Indicated time point: newly diagnosed, previously untreated cHL patient sample. Untreated, newly diagnosed classical Hodgkin lymphoma PBMCs were used for comparison. The method was immunoSEQ multiplex PCR; TCRdb's version includes in-frame clones alone and lacks a portion of them. Of fewer than 35,000 clones listed, 80% to 95% are singletons. Trimming removed 5 bases at V and 4 bases at J, with 11 bases between. This CDR3 spans 13 amino acids. Germline V gives CDR1 MDHEN, CDR2 SYDVKM. The TCR comes from a human donor with classical Hodgkin lymphoma. The chain joins TRBV28 to TRBJ1-1; no clear D gene. The material sequenced was peripheral blood mononuclear cells (PBMCs). CDR3 in DNA: TGTGCCAGCAGTCTCCGGGTCTCCACTGAAGCTTTCTTT. Translating it yields CASSLRVSTEAFF.